The TCR beta chain described here comes from a study of shared clonotypes between healthy human individuals. Division of CD4+ cells produced a CD45RA+ naive subset and a CD45RA-negative memory subset. Remarks on this clone: What it binds is not known.

The table came from immunoSEQ multiplex PCR; TCRdb's copy has only in-frame clones and leaves some out. This table holds over 2 million clones, under 95% found once. Study-level findings and limits: Non-shared clonotypes displayed generation probabilities falling below those of clonotypes present in all four donors. Depth of sequencing was expected to influence donor clonotype sharing.

The sequenced sample was naive CD4+ T cells from PBMCs. Stated subset: CD45RA+ positively selected. The sequence came from a man aged 18 to 29 in good health. Some clones in this sample may be carry-over from other donors' samples.

The CDR3 DNA follows: TGTGCCAGCAGCCCCCGACTAGCCCTCACAGATACGCAGTATTTT. As protein: CASSPRLALTDTQYF. The V gene is TRBV7-3, the J gene TRBJ2-3, with 7 bases identical to TRBD2. Losses at the gene ends were 5 bases for V and 2 bases for J; bases not matched to a gene: 7. The CDR3 length is 15 residues. Germline CDR1 is SGHTA and CDR2 is FQGTGA.